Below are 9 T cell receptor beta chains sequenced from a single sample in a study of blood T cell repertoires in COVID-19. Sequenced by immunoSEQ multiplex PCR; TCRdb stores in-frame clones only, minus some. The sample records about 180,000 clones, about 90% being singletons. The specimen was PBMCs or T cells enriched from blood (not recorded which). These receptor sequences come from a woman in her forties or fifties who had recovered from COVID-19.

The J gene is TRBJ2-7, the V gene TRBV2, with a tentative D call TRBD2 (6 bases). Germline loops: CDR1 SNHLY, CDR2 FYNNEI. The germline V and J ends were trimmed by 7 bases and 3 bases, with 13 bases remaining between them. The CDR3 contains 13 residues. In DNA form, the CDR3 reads TGTGCCAGCAATCGGGGGAGCGGCTACGAGCAGTACTTC. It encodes CASNRGSGYEQYF.

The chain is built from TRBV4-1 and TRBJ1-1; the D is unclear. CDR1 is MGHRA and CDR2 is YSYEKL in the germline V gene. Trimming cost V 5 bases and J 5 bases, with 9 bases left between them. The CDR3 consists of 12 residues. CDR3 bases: TGCGCCAGCAGCTCGAGAGGGACTGAAGCTTTCTTT. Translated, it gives CASSSRGTEAFF.

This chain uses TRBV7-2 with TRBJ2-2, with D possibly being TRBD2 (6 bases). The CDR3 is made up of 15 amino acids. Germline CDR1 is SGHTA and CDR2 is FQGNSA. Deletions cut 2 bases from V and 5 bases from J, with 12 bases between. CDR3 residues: CASSLPGAGTGELFF. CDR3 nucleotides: TGTGCCAGCAGCTTACCCGGGGCGGGAACCGGGGAGCTGTTTTTT.

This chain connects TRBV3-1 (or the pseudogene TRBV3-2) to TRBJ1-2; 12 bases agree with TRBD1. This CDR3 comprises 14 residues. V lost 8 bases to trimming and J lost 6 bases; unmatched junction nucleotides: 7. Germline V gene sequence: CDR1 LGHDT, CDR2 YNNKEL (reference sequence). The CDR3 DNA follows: TGTGCCAGCGGGACAGGGGGCTTTTTCGATGGCTACACCTTC. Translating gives CASGTGGFFDGYTF.

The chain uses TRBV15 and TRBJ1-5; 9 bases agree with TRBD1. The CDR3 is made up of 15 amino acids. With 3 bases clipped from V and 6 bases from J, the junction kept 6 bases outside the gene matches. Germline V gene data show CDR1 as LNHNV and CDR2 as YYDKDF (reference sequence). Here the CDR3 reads CATSSGTGRIQPQHF. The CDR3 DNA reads TGTGCCACCAGCAGTGGGACAGGGAGAATTCAGCCCCAGCATTTT.

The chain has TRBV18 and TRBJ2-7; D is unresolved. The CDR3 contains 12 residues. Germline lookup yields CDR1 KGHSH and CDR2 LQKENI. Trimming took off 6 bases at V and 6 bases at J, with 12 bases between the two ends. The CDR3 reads CASSPNSGEQYF. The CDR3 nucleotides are TGTGCCAGCTCCCCCAATTCGGGCGAGCAGTACTTC.

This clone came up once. Here the CDR3 reads CATRRGEKLFF. CDR3 DNA sequence: TGTGCTACACGGCGGGGTGAAAAACTGTTTTTT. The chain joins TRBV7-7 to TRBJ1-4, with unresolved D. The germline CDR1 and CDR2 sequences are SSHAT and FNYEAQ (reference sequence). There are 11 residues in the CDR3.

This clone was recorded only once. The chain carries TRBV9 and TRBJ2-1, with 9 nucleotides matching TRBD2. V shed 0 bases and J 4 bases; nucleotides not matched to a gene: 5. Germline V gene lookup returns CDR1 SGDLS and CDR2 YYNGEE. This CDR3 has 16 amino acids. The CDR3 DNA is TGTGCCAGCAGCGTAGGCCAAACTAGCGGGTACAATGAGCAGTTCTTC. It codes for CASSVGQTSGYNEQFF. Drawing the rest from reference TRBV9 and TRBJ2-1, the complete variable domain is DSGVTQTPKHLITATGQRVTLRCSPRSGDLSVYWYQQSLDQGLQFLIQYYNGEERAKGNILERFSAQQFPDLHSELNLSSLELGDSALYFCASSVGQTSGYNEQFFGPGTRLTVL.

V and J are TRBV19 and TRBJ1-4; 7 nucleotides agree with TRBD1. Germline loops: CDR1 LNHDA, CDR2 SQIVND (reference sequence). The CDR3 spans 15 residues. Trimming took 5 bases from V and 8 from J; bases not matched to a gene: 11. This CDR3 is CASSGYRDRVEKLFF. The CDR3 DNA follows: TGTGCCAGTAGTGGGTACCGCGACAGGGTGGAAAAACTGTTTTTT. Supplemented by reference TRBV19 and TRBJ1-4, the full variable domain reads DGGITQSPKYLFRKEGQNVTLSCEQNLNHDAMYWYRQDPGQGLRLIYYSQIVNDFQKGDIAEGYSVSREKKESFPLTVTSAQKNPTAFYLCASSGYRDRVEKLFFGSGTQLSVL.